This T cell receptor beta chain derives from a study of CD4 T cells in relation to SARS-CoV-2 and coronaviruses. Study details: PBMCs were cultured with antigen for roughly 11 days before TCR beta sequencing. Whole-study results and caveats: Pre-pandemic and post-infection samples never came from the same donor. SARS-CoV-2-driven expansion was significantly weaker in crossreactive than monoreactive clones.

The unexposed donors gave CD4+ T cells in 2011-2018, prior to COVID-19. Isolation of CD4+ T cells took place after nine to ten days in culture. Cultures received half-medium IL-2 refreshes on days 3 and 7. TCRdb's table, derived via immunoSEQ multiplex PCR, lists solely in-frame clones and lacks some. Seen here are roughly 10,000 clones, over 65% observed once, and the top ten hold around 17%. There are 11 residues in the CDR3. From germline, CDR1 is SGHDT and CDR2 YYEEEE. V was clipped by 2 bases and J by 7 bases, with 3 bases between them. A note on this clone: Antigen specificity is unknown.

The specimen sequenced was CD4+ T cells from PBMCs, cultured in vitro. The sequence came from a human donor in good health. The rearrangement joins TRBV5-6 to TRBJ2-2, with D uncertain. This CDR3 reads CASSFHGELFF. The CDR3, as DNA: TGTGCCAGCAGCTTTCACGGGGAGCTGTTTTTT.